This T cell receptor beta chain was sequenced during a study of blood T cell repertoires in COVID-19. For the study at large: The United States, Italy and Spain provided the acute and convalescent COVID-19 samples. T cells, B-cell-depleted T cells, or PBMCs provided the cDNA or gDNA that served as material.

Study processing details: Reference gene primers were amplified, and this amplification served to estimate nucleated cell counts. Data came from immunoSEQ multiplex PCR; TCRdb stores just in-frame clones and leaves some out. Clone size and the V and J calls come from that table; the DNA yielded D and trimming. The sample lists about 280,000 clones; 65% to 90% were seen once. Germline V gives CDR1 KGHDR, CDR2 SFDVKD. This CDR3 contains 15 residues. V was cut by 4 bases and J by 4 bases, with 16 bases left in between. This rearrangement joins TRBV24-1 to TRBJ2-7; D is perhaps TRBD2 (5 bases). Sequenced material: peripheral blood. This TCR was sampled from a man aged 45 to 65 with active or convalescent COVID-19. The CDR3 coding sequence is TGTGCCACCAGTGAATGCTCCGGGAAAGATTACGAGCAGTACTTC. Protein product: CATSECSGKDYEQYF.